The entry below gives a single T cell receptor (beta chain) sequence along with its context. Antigen specificity is unknown. Mouse gene names apply. Coverage ceases 1 residue before the CDR3 finishes, and the germline J gene fills in the end. Assay: immunoSEQ multiplex PCR; the TCRdb copy retains only in-frame clones and omits some. Of 5,500 to 8,000 clones in the sample, roughly half are singletons; the top ten hold over 7%. This specimen belongs to a study of tissue T cells after allogeneic stem cell transplantation. Time point specified: mouse harvest day 7 after allogeneic transplant. Each mouse received 10^7 T-cell-depleted marrow cells plus 10^6 splenic CD5+ T cells by tail vein. B6 (H2b) cells into BALB/c (H2d) mice; tissues taken at day 7 or 14. Study-wide points: Anatomically similar tissues had similar TCR repertoires within each patient.

The germline V gene has CDR1 LGHDT and CDR2 YNNKQL (reference sequence). The CDR3 spans 13 residues. V trimming: 6 bases; J trimming: 4 bases; junction bases outside the gene matches: 6. Sequenced: lymph node tissue. The chain has TRBV4 and TRBJ2-7, with 7 bases fitting TRBD1. The TCR was taken from a female BALB/c mouse given C57BL/6 T cells with graft-versus-host disease after an allogeneic hematopoietic cell transplant. The part of the CDR3 DNA that was read is TGTGCCAGCAGACTGACAGGGAAATATGAACAGTAC. It codes for CASRLTGKYEQY. The full-length CDR3 reads as CASRLTGKYEQYF.